This T cell receptor (beta chain) was retrieved from a study of blood T cell repertoires in COVID-19. Whole-study context: Sources were T cells, B-cell-depleted T cells, or PBMCs; the material itself was cDNA or gDNA.

V was cut by 6 bases and J by 8 bases, with 22 bases left in between. The CDR3 is made up of 15 amino acids. Per the germline V gene, CDR1 is MDHEN and CDR2 is SYDVKM. Sequencing was performed with immunoSEQ multiplex PCR; in TCRdb, only in-frame clones are kept and a portion is missing. The data hold roughly 250,000 clones, with around 83% observed a single time. The chain recombines TRBV28 with TRBJ1-2; D not resolved. The TCR was taken from a woman aged 45-65 years with acute or convalescent COVID-19. The sample comprised peripheral blood. The CDR3 spells CASSRLDGYSMGYTF. CDR3 in DNA: TGTGCCAGCAGCCGACTCGACGGTTACTCTATGGGCTACACCTTC.